This is a list of T cell receptor beta chains from one sample in a study of T cells in Graves' hyperthyroidism and ophthalmopathy. Using its own MiXCR run on the multiplex PCR reads, TCRdb lists one record per CDR3 protein. This sample has a few hundred thousand distinct CDR3 sequences, with about 20% found just once. Sequencing input: blood. The origin of the receptors is a man aged 30 to 45 with Graves' ophthalmopathy. Both conserved end residues are part of each CDR3. Fields, in order: clone size, V gene, D gene, J gene, CDR3 DNA, CDR3 protein. A D gene is named only where the DNA matches it firmly. Clone size is stated in some rows and not others, as once, few, many or a class when expanded.

>.|TRBV6-2/TRBV6-3|.|TRBJ2-3
TGTGCCAGCAGTTACTGGGGCCGCACAGATACGCAGTATTTT
CASSYWGRTDTQYF
>.|TRBV9|TRBD2|TRBJ2-1
TGTGCCAGCAGCCCGGGACTAGCGGGAGTTTCCGATGAGCAGTTCTTC
CASSPGLAGVSDEQFF
>.|TRBV28|.|TRBJ1-5
TGTGCCAGCAGTGCCTACGGGGTAGGTCAGCCCCAGCATTTT
CASSAYGVGQPQHF
>few|TRBV5-1|.|TRBJ1-3
TGCGCCAGCAGCCTAGATGACAGGATCTCTGGAAACACCATATATTTT
CASSLDDRISGNTIYF
>.|TRBV5-1|.|TRBJ2-3
TGCGCCAGCAGCTTGGCGGGGTATACAGATACGCAGTATTTT
CASSLAGYTDTQYF
>few|TRBV6-1|.|TRBJ1-2
TGTGCCAGCAGTACCTGGGATTTCTATGGCTACACCTTC
CASSTWDFYGYTF
>.|TRBV12-3/TRBV12-4|.|TRBJ2-5
TGTGCCAGCAGCGAAAGGGGGACCCAGTACTTC
CASSERGTQYF
>few|TRBV5-1|TRBD1|TRBJ1-2
TGCGCCAGCAGCAGCGGACAGGGGCGAAACTATGGCTACACCTTC
CASSSGQGRNYGYTF
>many|TRBV10-3|.|TRBJ1-1
TGTGCCATCCAGAAGGTATTGGACACTGAAGCTTTCTTT
CAIQKVLDTEAFF
>many|TRBV20-1|TRBD2|TRBJ2-1
TGCAGTGCTAGTCTTACTAGCGGGAGCCTCTACAATGAGCAGTTCTTC
CSASLTSGSLYNEQFF
>many|TRBV28|.|TRBJ1-1
TGTGCCAGCCCTCCTCGTGGGGGCAGGTTTGCGCGTGGCGGGGTGAACACTGAAGCTTTCTTT
CASPPRGGRFARGGVNTEAFF
>.|TRBV28|TRBD1|TRBJ2-6
TGTGCCAGCAGTTTCCTACCGGGACAGGGGGCGCATACTGGGGCCAACGTCCTGACTTTC
CASSFLPGQGAHTGANVLTF
>many|TRBV5-1|.|TRBJ2-3
TGCGCCAGCAGCTTGGTGGACCCCACAGATACGCAGTATTTT
CASSLVDPTDTQYF
>few|TRBV24-1|TRBD2|TRBJ2-1
TGTGCCACCAAGCGGGGCAATGGGAATGAGCAGTTCTTC
CATKRGNGNEQFF
>many|TRBV20-1|TRBD2|TRBJ2-3
TGCAGTGCTGCTGTGAATAGCGGGAACACAGATACGCAGTATTTT
CSAAVNSGNTDTQYF
>.|TRBV6-2/TRBV6-3|TRBD1|TRBJ1-5
TGTGCCAGCAGTGACCCTGGGACAGCCCAGCCCCAGCATTTT
CASSDPGTAQPQHF
>few|TRBV7-9|TRBD2|TRBJ2-1
TGTGCCAGCAGGCCCCGAGTAGGGACTAGCGGGAGGGCGGATGAGCAGTTCTTC
CASRPRVGTSGRADEQFF
>few|TRBV2|TRBD1|TRBJ2-7
TGTGCCAGCAGGCCGACAGGGCTTTGGTACGAGCAGTACTTC
CASRPTGLWYEQYF
>few|TRBV3-1|.|TRBJ1-2
TGTGCCAGCAGCCATGGACGGATGAGTGGCTACACCTTC
CASSHGRMSGYTF
>.|TRBV25-1|TRBD2|TRBJ2-7
TGTGCCAGCAGTGGCCACCATTTCCGACTAGCGGGAGGGACCTACGAGCAGTACTTC
CASSGHHFRLAGGTYEQYF
>.|TRBV11-2|.|TRBJ2-5
TGTGCCAGCAGCTTAGATCTGGGCAGGGTGAAGACCCAGTACTTC
CASSLDLGRVKTQYF
>.|TRBV4-1|.|TRBJ2-1
TGCGCCAGCAGCCGGACGGGAAACTCCTACAATGAGCAGTTCTTC
CASSRTGNSYNEQFF
>many|TRBV6-5|.|TRBJ2-3
TGTGCCAGCAGTTACCTCGACACTAGCACAGATACGCAGTATTTT
CASSYLDTSTDTQYF
>.|TRBV3-1|TRBD1|TRBJ1-3
TGTGCCAGCAGCCAAGAGCGGACAGGGCTTCAGGTTGGAAACACCATATATTTT
CASSQERTGLQVGNTIYF